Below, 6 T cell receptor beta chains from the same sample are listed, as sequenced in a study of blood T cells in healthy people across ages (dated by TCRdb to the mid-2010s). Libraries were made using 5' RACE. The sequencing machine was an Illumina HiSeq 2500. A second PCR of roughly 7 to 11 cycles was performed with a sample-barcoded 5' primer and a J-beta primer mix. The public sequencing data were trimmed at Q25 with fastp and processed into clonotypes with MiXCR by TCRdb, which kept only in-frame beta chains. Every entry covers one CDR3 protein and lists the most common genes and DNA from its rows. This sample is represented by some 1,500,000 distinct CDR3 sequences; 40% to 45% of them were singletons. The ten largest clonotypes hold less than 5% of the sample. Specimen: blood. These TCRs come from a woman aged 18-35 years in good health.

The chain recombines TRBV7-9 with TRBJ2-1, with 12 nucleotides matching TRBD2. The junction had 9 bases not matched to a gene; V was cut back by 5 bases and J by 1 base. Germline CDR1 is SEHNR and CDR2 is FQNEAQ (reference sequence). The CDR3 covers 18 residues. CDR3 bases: TGTGCCAGCAGCCCCGTTGAGGGACTAGCGGGTTCCTACAATGAGCAGTTCTTC. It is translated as CASSPVEGLAGSYNEQFF. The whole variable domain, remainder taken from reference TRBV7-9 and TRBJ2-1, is DTGVSQNPRHKITKRGQNVTFRCDPISEHNRLYWYRQTLGQGPEFLTYFQNEAQLEKSRLLSDRFSAERPKGSFSTLEIQRTEQGDSAMYLCASSPVEGLAGSYNEQFFGPGTRLTVL.

CDR3 sequence (DNA): TGTGCCAGCAGTACACAGGGGGTTGGGGGCTACACCTTC. It encodes CASSTQGVGGYTF. The V gene is TRBV12-3 or TRBV12-4, the J gene TRBJ1-2; TRBD1 agrees at 8 bases. The CDR3 consists of 13 residues. Trimming took 5 bases from V and 8 from J; bases not matched to a gene: 7.

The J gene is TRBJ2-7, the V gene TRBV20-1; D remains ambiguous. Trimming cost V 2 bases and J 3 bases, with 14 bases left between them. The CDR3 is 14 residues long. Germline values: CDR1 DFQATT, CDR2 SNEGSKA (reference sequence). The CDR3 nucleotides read TGCAGTGCTAGACCCACAATAGTAGACTACGAGCAGTACTTC. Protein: CSARPTIVDYEQYF.

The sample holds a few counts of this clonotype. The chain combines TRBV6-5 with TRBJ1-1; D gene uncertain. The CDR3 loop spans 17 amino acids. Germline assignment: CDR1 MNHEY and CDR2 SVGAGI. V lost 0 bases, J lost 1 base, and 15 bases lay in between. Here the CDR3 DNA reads TGTGCCAGCAGTTACTCAGCGGGAAACCTGGAGAACACTGAAGCTTTCTTT. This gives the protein CASSYSAGNLENTEAFF.

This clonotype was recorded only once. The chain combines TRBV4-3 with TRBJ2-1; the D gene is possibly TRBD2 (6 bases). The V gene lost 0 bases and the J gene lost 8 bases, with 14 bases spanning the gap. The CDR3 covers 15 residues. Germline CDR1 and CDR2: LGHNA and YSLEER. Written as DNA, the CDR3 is TGCGCCAGCAGCCAAGATCGGGGGTTAGAGGATGAGCAGTTCTTC. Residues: CASSQDRGLEDEQFF.

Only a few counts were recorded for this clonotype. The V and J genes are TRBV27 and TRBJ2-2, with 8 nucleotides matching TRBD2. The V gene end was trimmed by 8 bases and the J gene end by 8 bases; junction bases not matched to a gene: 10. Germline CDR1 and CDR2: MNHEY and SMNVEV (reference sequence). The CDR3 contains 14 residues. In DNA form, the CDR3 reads TGTGCCAGCGTAGGACCGGGACTAGAGGGGGAGCTGTTTTTT. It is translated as CASVGPGLEGELFF.